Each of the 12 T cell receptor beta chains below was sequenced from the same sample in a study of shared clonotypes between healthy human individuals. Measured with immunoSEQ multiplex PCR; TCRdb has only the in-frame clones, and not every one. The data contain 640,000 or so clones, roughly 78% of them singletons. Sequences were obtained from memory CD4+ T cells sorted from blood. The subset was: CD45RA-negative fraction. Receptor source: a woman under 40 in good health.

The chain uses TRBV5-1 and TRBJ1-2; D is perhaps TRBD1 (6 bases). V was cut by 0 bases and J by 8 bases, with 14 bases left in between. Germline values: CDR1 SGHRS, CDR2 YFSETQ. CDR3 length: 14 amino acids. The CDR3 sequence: CASSLAPGAGGYTF. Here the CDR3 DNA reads TGCGCCAGCAGCTTGGCCCCGGGGGCAGGAGGCTACACCTTC.

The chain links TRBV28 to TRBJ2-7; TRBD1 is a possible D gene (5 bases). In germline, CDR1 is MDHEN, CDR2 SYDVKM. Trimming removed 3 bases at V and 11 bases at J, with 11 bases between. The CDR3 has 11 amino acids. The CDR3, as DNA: TGTGCCAGCAGTTTTTCCAGGGTTAAGTACTTC. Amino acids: CASSFSRVKYF.

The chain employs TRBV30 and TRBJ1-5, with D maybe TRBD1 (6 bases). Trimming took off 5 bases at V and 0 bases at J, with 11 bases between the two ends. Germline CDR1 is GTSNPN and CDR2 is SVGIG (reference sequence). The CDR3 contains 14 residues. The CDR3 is CAWRTQGSNQPQHF. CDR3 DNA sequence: TGTGCCTGGCGGACACAGGGTAGCAATCAGCCCCAGCATTTT.

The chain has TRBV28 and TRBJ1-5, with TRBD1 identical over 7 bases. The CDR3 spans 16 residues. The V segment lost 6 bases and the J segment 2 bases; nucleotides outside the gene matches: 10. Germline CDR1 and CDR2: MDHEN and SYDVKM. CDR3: CASRLPGTAGNQPQHF. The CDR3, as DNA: TGTGCCAGCAGATTACCCGGGACAGCTGGCAATCAGCCCCAGCATTTT.

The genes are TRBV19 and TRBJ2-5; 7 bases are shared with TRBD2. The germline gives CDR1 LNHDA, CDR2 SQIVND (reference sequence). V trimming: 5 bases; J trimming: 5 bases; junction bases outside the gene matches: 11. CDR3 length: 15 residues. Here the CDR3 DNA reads TGTGCCAGTAGTGTGAGTGGGGGGGATCGGGAGACCCAGTACTTC. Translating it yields CASSVSGGDRETQYF.

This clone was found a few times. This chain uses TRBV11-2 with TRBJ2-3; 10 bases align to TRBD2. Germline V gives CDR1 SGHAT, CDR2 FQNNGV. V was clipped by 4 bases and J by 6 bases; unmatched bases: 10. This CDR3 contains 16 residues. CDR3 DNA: TGTGCCAGCAGCTACTCGGCTAGCGGGAGTGGGGATACGCAGTATTTT. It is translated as CASSYSASGSGDTQYF.

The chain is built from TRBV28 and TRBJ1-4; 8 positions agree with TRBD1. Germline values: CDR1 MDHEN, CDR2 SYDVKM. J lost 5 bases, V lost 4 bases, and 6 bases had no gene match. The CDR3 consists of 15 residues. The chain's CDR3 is CASSSGTGGNEKLFF. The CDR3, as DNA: TGTGCCAGCAGTTCCGGGACAGGAGGGAATGAAAAACTGTTTTTT.

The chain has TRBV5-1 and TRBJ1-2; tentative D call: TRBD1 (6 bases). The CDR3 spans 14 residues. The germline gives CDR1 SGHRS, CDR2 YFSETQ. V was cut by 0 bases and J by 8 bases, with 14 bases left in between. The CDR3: CASSLEHRASGYTF. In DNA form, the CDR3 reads TGCGCCAGCAGCTTGGAGCACAGGGCCTCGGGCTACACCTTC.

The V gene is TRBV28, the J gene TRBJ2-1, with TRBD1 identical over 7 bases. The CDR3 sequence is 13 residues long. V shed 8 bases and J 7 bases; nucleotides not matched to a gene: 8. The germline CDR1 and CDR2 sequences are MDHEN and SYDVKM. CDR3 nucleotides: TGTGCCAGCTCAGGACAGGTTTTGAATGAGCAGTTCTTC. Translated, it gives CASSGQVLNEQFF.

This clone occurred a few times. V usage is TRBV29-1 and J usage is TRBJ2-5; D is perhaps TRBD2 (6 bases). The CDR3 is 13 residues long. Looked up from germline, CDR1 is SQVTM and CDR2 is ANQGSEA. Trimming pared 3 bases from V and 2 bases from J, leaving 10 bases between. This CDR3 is CSVDAAGQETQYF. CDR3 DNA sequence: TGCAGCGTTGACGCGGCGGGGCAAGAGACCCAGTACTTC. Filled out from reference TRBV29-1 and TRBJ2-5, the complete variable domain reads SAVISQKPSRDICQRGTSLTIQCQVDSQVTMMFWYRQQPGQSLTLIATANQGSEATYESGFVIDKFPISRPNLTFSTLTVSNMSPEDSSIYLCSVDAAGQETQYFGPGTRLLVL.

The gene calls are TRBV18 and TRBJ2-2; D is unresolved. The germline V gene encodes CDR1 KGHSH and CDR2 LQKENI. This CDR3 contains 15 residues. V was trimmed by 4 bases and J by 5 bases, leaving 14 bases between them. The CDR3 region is CASSLRQASTGELFF. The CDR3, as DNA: TGTGCCAGCTCACTCCGACAAGCCTCGACCGGGGAGCTGTTTTTT. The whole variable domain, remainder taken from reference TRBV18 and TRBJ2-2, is NAGVMQNPRHLVRRRGQEARLRCSPMKGHSHVYWYRQLPEEGLKFMVYLQKENIIDESGMPKERFSAEFPKEGPSILRIQQVVRGDSAAYFCASSLRQASTGELFFGEGSRLTVL.

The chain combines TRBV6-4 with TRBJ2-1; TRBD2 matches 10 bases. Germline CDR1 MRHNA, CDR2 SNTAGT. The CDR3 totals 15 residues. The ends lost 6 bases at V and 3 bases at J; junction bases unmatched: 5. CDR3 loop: CASSRLAGDYNEQFF. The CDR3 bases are TGTGCCAGCAGCCGACTAGCGGGTGACTACAATGAGCAGTTCTTC.